A selection of T cell receptor beta chains follows, all from one sample in a study of cytomegalovirus exposure and HLA in healthy donors. Data came from immunoSEQ multiplex PCR; TCRdb stores just in-frame clones and leaves some out. The data show 90,000 to 130,000 clones, and the top ten clones hold 6.8%. Material: PBMCs. These receptors originate from a man in his forties or fifties in good health and CMV-seropositive. CDR3s include the opening cysteine and the closing phenylalanine or tryptophan. The D gene is left open where the match is weak.

D	V	length	J	CDR3	DNA
.	TRBV4-1	14	TRBJ2-5	CASSPRGIKETQYF	TGCGCCAGCAGCCCCCGAGGGATCAAAGAGACCCAGTACTTC
.	TRBV2	15	TRBJ2-5	CASLGARTFQETQYF	TGTGCCAGCCTCGGCGCCAGGACATTCCAAGAGACCCAGTACTTC
TRBD1	TRBV29-1	13	TRBJ1-4	CSVVDREGEKLFF	TGCAGCGTTGTGGACAGGGAAGGTGAAAAACTGTTTTTT
.	TRBV7-8	14	TRBJ1-1	CASSSQGGDTEAFF	TGTGCCAGCAGCTCCCAGGGTGGGGACACTGAAGCTTTCTTT
.	TRBV5-4	15	TRBJ2-7	CASSSGGLGRYEQYF	TGTGCCAGCAGCTCTGGAGGGTTGGGAAGGTACGAGCAGTACTTC
TRBD1	TRBV11-2	13	TRBJ1-2	CASSPDRDYGYTF	TGTGCCAGCAGCCCCGACAGGGACTATGGCTACACCTTC
TRBD1	TRBV2	15	TRBJ2-4	CASSTTGGTKNIQYF	TGTGCCAGCAGTACAACAGGGGGGACCAAAAACATTCAGTACTTC
.	TRBV28	14	TRBJ2-7	CASNQEDRDWEQYF	TGTGCCAGTAACCAGGAGGACAGAGACTGGGAGCAGTACTTC
TRBD1	TRBV28	17	TRBJ1-1	CASSSNMAGGLGTEAFF	TGTGCCAGCAGTTCTAACATGGCAGGGGGCCTGGGCACTGAAGCTTTCTTT
.	TRBV7-3	15	TRBJ2-3	CASSPTSRGTDTQYF	TGTGCCAGCAGCCCTACTAGCAGGGGCACAGATACGCAGTATTTT
TRBD1	TRBV28	16	TRBJ1-2	CASSPGQGGPHYGYTF	TGTGCCAGCAGTCCGGGACAGGGGGGCCCTCACTATGGCTACACCTTC
.	TRBV6-5	15	TRBJ2-1	CASSPRTGANNEQFF	TGTGCCAGCAGTCCCCGGACTGGCGCCAACAATGAGCAGTTCTTC
.	TRBV7-9	12	TRBJ1-3	CASSTFPDTIYF	TGTGCCAGCAGCACTTTCCCTGACACCATATATTTT
.	TRBV7-2	13	TRBJ2-1	CASSSFNQYDRFF	TGTGCCAGCAGCTCCTTTAACCAGTATGATCGGTTCTTC
.	TRBV27	14	TRBJ1-1	CASSLQDMNTEAFF	TGTGCCAGCAGTTTACAGGACATGAACACTGAAGCTTTCTTT
TRBD2	TRBV6-6	15	TRBJ2-2	CASTAGGPNTGELFF	TGTGCCAGCACGGCGGGAGGGCCGAACACCGGGGAGCTGTTTTTT
TRBD2	TRBV6-6	15	TRBJ2-2	CASSPTSGNTGELFF	TGTGCCAGCAGCCCGACTAGCGGGAACACCGGGGAGCTGTTTTTT
TRBD2	TRBV27	18	TRBJ2-3	CASSSAGLAGGGTDTQYF	TGTGCCAGCAGTTCAGCGGGACTAGCGGGAGGAGGCACAGATACGCAGTATTTT
.	TRBV5-6	17	TRBJ2-7	CASSEPRGSAASYEQYF	TGTGCCAGCAGCGAGCCTAGGGGGTCCGCGGCCTCCTACGAGCAGTACTTC
.	TRBV7-8	16	TRBJ1-1	CASSLVAGGMNTEAFF	TGTGCCAGCAGCTTAGTGGCAGGTGGAATGAACACTGAAGCTTTCTTT
TRBD2	TRBV7-6	14	TRBJ2-5	CASHDLGGQETQYF	TGTGCCAGCCATGACTTGGGGGGGCAAGAGACCCAGTACTTC
TRBD1	TRBV10-3	14	TRBJ1-5	CASSGGNSNQPQHF	TGTGCCTCTTCAGGGGGAAATAGCAATCAGCCCCAGCATTTT
TRBD2	TRBV29-1	15	TRBJ2-3	CSGDPSGTSGRAQYF	TGCAGCGGGGACCCGTCGGGGACTAGCGGGAGGGCGCAGTATTTT
TRBD1	TRBV5-4	15	TRBJ2-7	CASSFQDRINYEQYF	TGTGCCAGCAGCTTTCAGGACAGGATTAACTACGAGCAGTACTTC
.	TRBV4-2	16	TRBJ2-7	CASSQDRDGWALEQYF	TGTGCCAGCAGCCAAGATCGTGATGGGTGGGCCCTCGAGCAGTACTTC
TRBD1	TRBV29-1	14	TRBJ2-1	CSVEKGQGADEQFF	TGCAGCGTTGAGAAGGGACAGGGGGCGGATGAGCAGTTCTTC
.	TRBV11-2	14	TRBJ1-1	CASSEGNGRTEAFF	TGTGCCAGCAGCGAAGGGAACGGGAGGACTGAAGCTTTCTTT
.	TRBV19	13	TRBJ1-5	CASRGVNNQPQHF	TGTGCCAGTAGGGGAGTCAACAATCAGCCCCAGCATTTT
TRBD1	TRBV10-3	14	TRBJ2-1	CAIRGDREGHEQFF	TGTGCCATCAGAGGAGACAGGGAAGGGCATGAGCAGTTCTTC
.	TRBV5-1	13	TRBJ1-1	CASSAGPLTGAFF	TGCGCCAGCAGCGCGGGTCCTCTTACGGGAGCTTTCTTT
.	TRBV27	15	TRBJ2-7	CASRTLNVLSYEQYF	TGTGCCAGCAGGACACTCAACGTCCTCTCCTACGAGCAGTACTTC
.	TRBV5-6	14	TRBJ2-5	CASSFYRSGETQYF	TGTGCCAGCAGCTTCTACAGGTCGGGAGAGACCCAGTACTTC
.	TRBV11-3	12	TRBJ2-3	CASSLDSDTQYF	TGTGCCAGCAGCTTAGATTCGGATACGCAGTATTTT
.	TRBV13	15	TRBJ1-1	CASSPWDNVNTEAFF	TGTGCCAGCAGCCCGTGGGACAACGTGAACACTGAAGCTTTCTTT
.	TRBV19	11	TRBJ1-2	CASSSSRGYTF	TGTGCCAGTAGCAGTTCGCGGGGCTACACCTTC
TRBD2	TRBV7-6	17	TRBJ2-1	CASSLGLSPSGSNEQFF	TGTGCCAGCAGCTTAGGATTGTCGCCTAGCGGGTCGAATGAGCAGTTCTTC
.	TRBV10-1	14	TRBJ1-4	CASSAGLRNEKLFF	TGCGCCAGCAGTGCGGGACTCCGAAATGAAAAACTGTTTTTT
TRBD2	TRBV30	15	TRBJ2-3	CAWSLLAGVMDTQYF	TGTGCCTGGAGTTTACTAGCGGGGGTTATGGATACGCAGTATTTT
TRBD1	TRBV19	15	TRBJ2-3	CASSPGTVPTDTQYF	TGTGCCAGTAGCCCGGGGACAGTACCAACAGATACGCAGTATTTT
.	TRBV5-6	13	TRBJ2-7	CASSSGQSYEQYF	TGTGCCAGCAGCTCTGGACAGTCCTACGAGCAGTACTTC
.	TRBV27	14	TRBJ2-7	CASSSTGRSYEQYF	TGTGCCAGCAGTTCAACAGGGCGGTCCTACGAGCAGTACTTC
TRBD1	TRBV6-1	15	TRBJ2-3	CASSTGQGVLDTQYF	TGTGCCAGCAGTACGGGACAGGGGGTTCTAGATACGCAGTATTTT
.	TRBV9	14	TRBJ2-7	CASSIAYRGGEQYF	TGTGCCAGCAGCATAGCTTATAGGGGAGGAGAGCAGTACTTC
TRBD2	TRBV19	15	TRBJ2-3	CASRRTSGLPDTQYF	TGTGCCAGTAGACGGACTAGCGGGTTGCCAGATACGCAGTATTTT
TRBD1	TRBV9	15	TRBJ1-2	CASSVDTGGVYGYTF	TGTGCCAGCAGCGTAGATACAGGGGGGGTCTATGGCTACACCTTC
.	TRBV28	14	TRBJ1-5	CASSLRGAGQPQHF	TGTGCCAGCAGTTTACGGGGGGCAGGTCAGCCCCAGCATTTT
.	TRBV5-1	16	TRBJ2-2	CASSLMLLQNTGELFF	TGCGCCAGCAGCTTGATGTTACTCCAGAACACCGGGGAGCTGTTTTTT
.	TRBV5-8	14	TRBJ1-1	CASSLREGNTEAFF	TGTGCCAGCAGCTTGCGGGAGGGGAACACTGAAGCTTTCTTT
TRBD1	TRBV15	15	TRBJ2-3	CATSRGTGQTDTQYF	TGTGCCACCAGCAGAGGGACAGGTCAAACAGATACGCAGTATTTT
.	TRBV25-1	15	TRBJ1-2	CASSDPGRENYGYTF	TGTGCCAGCAGTGACCCAGGGAGGGAGAACTATGGCTACACCTTC
TRBD1	TRBV6-6	15	TRBJ2-7	CASSYPKTGGYEQYF	TGTGCCAGCAGTTACCCAAAGACAGGGGGCTACGAGCAGTACTTC
.	TRBV30	13	TRBJ2-2	CAWSGGVTGELFF	TGTGCCTGGAGTGGTGGAGTCACCGGGGAGCTGTTTTTT
.	TRBV27	14	TRBJ2-7	CASRIGVSSYEQYF	TGTGCCAGTCGAATCGGGGTTAGCTCCTACGAGCAGTACTTC
TRBD2	TRBV5-5	14	TRBJ2-3	CASVRTSVADTQYF	TGTGCCAGCGTGCGGACTAGCGTGGCAGATACGCAGTATTTT